A few counts support the clone carrying this T cell receptor beta chain. The data belong to a study of T cell changes during pregnancy in multiple sclerosis. The repertoire was sequenced with immunoSEQ multiplex PCR; TCRdb's copy has only in-frame clones and lacks some. This sample has tens of thousands of clones; about 92% occur once, and the top ten carry around 0.66%. CDR1 and CDR2 from the germline V gene are SGDLS and YYNGEE. V was cut by 4 bases and J by 2 bases, with 22 bases left in between. The CDR3 is 18 residues long. The chain is built from TRBV9 and TRBJ1-3, with D possibly being TRBD1 (5 bases). This TCR was sampled from a female donor with multiple sclerosis, enrolled in a pregnancy study. The specimen was CD4+ T cells from peripheral blood mononuclear cells, collected after pregnancy. The CDR3 sequence: CASSLFPLGTGAGNTIYF. The CDR3 coding sequence is TGTGCCAGCAGCCTCTTCCCTCTGGGGACGGGGGCTGGAAACACCATATATTTT. The variable domain in full, completed from reference TRBV9 and TRBJ1-3, reads DSGVTQTPKHLITATGQRVTLRCSPRSGDLSVYWYQQSLDQGLQFLIQYYNGEERAKGNILERFSAQQFPDLHSELNLSSLELGDSALYFCASSLFPLGTGAGNTIYFGEGSWLTVV.